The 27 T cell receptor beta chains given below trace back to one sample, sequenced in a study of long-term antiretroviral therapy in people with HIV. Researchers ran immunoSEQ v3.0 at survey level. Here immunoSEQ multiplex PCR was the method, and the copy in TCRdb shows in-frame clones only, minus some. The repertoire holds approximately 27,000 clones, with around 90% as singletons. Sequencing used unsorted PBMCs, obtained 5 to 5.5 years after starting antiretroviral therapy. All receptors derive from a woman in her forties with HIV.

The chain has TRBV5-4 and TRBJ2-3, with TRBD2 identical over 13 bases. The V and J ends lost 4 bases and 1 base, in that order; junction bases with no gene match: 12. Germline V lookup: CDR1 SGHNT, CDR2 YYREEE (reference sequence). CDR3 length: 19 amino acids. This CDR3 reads CASSAGLAGALGGTDTQYF. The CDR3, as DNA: TGTGCCAGCAGCGCAGGACTAGCGGGAGCTCTTGGGGGCACAGATACGCAGTATTTT.

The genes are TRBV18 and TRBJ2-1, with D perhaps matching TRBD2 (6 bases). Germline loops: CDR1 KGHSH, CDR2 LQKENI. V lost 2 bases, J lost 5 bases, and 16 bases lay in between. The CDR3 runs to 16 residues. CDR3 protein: CASSPNLASYDNEQFF. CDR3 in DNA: TGTGCCAGCTCACCAAACCTAGCGTCTTACGACAATGAGCAGTTCTTC.

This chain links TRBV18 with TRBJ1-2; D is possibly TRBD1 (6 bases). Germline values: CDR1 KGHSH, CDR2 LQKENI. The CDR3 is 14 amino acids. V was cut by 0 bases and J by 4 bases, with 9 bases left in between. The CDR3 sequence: CASSPPSDSYGYTF. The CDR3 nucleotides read TGTGCCAGCTCACCACCTTCGGACAGCTATGGCTACACCTTC.

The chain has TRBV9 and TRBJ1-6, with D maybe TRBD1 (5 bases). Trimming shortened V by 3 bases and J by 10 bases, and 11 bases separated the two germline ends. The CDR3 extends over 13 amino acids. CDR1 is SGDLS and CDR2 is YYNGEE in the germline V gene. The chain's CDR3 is CASSAGRSSPLHF. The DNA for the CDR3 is TGTGCCAGCAGCGCGGGACGCTCGTCACCCCTCCACTTT.

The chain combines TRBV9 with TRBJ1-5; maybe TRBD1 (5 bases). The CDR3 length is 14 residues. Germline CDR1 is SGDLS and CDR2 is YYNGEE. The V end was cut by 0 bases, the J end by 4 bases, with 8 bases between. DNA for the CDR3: TGTGCCAGCAGCGTAGGTCAGGGTAATCAGCCCCAGCATTTT. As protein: CASSVGQGNQPQHF.

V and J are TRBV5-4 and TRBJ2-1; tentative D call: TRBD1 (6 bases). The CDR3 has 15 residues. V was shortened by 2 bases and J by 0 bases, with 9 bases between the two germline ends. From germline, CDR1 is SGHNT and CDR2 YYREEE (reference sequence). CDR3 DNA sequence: TGTGCCAGCAGCTTCGACAGGAGCTCCTACAATGAGCAGTTCTTC. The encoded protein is CASSFDRSSYNEQFF. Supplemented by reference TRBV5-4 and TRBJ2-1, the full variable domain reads ETGVTQSPTHLIKTRGQQVTLRCSSQSGHNTVSWYQQALGQGPQFIFQYYREEENGRGNFPPRFSGLQFPNYSSELNVNALELDDSALYLCASSFDRSSYNEQFFGPGTRLTVL.

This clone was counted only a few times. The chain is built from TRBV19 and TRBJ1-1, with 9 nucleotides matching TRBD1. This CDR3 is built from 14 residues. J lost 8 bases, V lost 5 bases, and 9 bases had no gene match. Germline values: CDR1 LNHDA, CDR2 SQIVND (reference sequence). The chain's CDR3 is CASSPLAQGAEAFF. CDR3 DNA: TGTGCCAGTAGTCCCCTTGCACAGGGGGCGGAAGCTTTCTTT.

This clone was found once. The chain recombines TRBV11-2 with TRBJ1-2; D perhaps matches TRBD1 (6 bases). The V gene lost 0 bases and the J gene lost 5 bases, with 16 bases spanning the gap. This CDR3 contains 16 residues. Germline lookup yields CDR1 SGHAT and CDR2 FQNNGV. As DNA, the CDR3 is TGTGCCAGCAGCTTAGATTCCGGAACAGGGCCGTATGGCTACACCTTC. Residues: CASSLDSGTGPYGYTF.

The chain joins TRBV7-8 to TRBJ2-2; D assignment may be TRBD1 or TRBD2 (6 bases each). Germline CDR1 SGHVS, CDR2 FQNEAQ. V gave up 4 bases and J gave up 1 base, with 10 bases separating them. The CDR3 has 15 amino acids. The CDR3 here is CASSSRGQNTGELFF. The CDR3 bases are TGTGCCAGCAGCTCGCGGGGACAGAACACCGGGGAGCTGTTTTTT.

Here the CDR3 reads CASSYSSGGGEQFF. The CDR3 DNA sequence: TGTGCCAGCAGTTACTCGTCGGGGGGAGGTGAGCAGTTCTTC. This rearrangement joins TRBV6-6 to TRBJ2-1; the match to TRBD2 covers 7 bases. CDR3 length: 14 residues. Trimming at V came to 0 bases and at J to 9 bases, leaving 5 bases not matched to a gene. Germline V gene sequence: CDR1 MNHNY, CDR2 SVGAGI (reference sequence).

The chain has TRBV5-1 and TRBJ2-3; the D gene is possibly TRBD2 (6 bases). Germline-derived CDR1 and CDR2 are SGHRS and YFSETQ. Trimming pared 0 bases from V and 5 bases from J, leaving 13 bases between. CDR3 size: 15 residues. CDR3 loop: CASSLAGPGVDTQYF. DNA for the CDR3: TGCGCCAGCAGCTTGGCCGGGCCGGGAGTAGATACGCAGTATTTT.

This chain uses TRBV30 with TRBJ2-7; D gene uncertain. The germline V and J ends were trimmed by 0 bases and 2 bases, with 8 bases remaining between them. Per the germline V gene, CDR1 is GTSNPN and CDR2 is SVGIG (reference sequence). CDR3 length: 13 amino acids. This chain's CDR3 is CAWSVWGPYEQYF. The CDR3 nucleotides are TGTGCCTGGAGTGTATGGGGTCCCTACGAGCAGTACTTC.

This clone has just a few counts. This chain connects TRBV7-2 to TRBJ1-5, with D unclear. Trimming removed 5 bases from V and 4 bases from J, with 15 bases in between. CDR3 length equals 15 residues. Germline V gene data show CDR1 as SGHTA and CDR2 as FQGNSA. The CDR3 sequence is CASSPMRGGNQPQHF. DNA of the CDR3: TGTGCCAGCAGCCCGATGCGGGGAGGAAATCAGCCCCAGCATTTT.

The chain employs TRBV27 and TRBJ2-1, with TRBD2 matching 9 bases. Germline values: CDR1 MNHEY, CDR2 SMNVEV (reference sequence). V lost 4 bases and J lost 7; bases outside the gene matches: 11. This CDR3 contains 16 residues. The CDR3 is CASSSPPGLALNEQFF. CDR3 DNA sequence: TGTGCCAGCAGTTCTCCCCCGGGACTAGCACTAAATGAGCAGTTCTTC.

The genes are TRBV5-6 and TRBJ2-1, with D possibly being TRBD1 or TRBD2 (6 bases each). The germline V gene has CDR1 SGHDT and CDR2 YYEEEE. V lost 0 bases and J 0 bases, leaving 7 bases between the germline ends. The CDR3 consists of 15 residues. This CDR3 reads CASSLGGASYNEQFF. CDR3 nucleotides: TGTGCCAGCAGCTTGGGGGGGGCCTCCTACAATGAGCAGTTCTTC. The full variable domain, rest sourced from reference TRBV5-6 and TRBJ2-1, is DAGVTQSPTHLIKTRGQQVTLRCSPKSGHDTVSWYQQALGQGPQFIFQYYEEEERQRGNFPDRFSGHQFPNYSSELNVNALLLGDSALYLCASSLGGASYNEQFFGPGTRLTVL.

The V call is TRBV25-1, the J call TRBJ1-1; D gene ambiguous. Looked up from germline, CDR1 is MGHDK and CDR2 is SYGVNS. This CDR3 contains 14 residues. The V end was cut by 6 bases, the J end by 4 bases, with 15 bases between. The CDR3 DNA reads TGTGCCAGCAGACCGGAACCCTCCCTCACTGAAGCTTTCTTT. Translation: CASRPEPSLTEAFF.

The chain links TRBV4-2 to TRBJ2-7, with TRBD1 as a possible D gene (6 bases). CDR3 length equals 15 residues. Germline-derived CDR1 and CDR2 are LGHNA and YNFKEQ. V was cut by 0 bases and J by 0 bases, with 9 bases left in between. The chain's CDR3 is CASSQEGTSSYEQYF. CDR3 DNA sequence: TGTGCCAGCAGCCAAGAAGGGACAAGCTCCTACGAGCAGTACTTC.

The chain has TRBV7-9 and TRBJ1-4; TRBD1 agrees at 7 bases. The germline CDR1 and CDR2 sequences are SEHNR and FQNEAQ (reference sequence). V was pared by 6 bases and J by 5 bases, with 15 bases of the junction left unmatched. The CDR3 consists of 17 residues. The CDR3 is CASSSGYGQEGNEKLFF. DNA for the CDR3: TGTGCCAGCAGTAGCGGATATGGACAGGAGGGCAATGAAAAACTGTTTTTT.

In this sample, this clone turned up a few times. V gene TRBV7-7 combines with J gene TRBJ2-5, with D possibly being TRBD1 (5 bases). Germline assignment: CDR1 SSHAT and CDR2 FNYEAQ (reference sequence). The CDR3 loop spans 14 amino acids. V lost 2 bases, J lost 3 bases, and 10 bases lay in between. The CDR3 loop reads CASSLTGEKETQYF. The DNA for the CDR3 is TGTGCCAGCAGCTTAACAGGTGAAAAAGAGACCCAGTACTTC.

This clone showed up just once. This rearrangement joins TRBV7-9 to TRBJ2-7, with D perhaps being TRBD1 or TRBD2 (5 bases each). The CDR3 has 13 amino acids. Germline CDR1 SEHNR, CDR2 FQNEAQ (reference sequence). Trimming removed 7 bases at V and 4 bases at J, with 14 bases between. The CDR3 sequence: CASNPGDRYEQYF. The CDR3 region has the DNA TGTGCCAGCAATCCCGGGGACCGTTACGAGCAGTACTTC.

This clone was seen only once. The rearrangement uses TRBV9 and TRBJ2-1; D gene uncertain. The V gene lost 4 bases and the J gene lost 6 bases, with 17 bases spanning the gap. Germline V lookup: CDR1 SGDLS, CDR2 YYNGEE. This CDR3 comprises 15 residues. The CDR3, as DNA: TGTGCCAGCAGCCTGGCACCTAATTCCCCCAATGAGCAGTTCTTC. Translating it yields CASSLAPNSPNEQFF.

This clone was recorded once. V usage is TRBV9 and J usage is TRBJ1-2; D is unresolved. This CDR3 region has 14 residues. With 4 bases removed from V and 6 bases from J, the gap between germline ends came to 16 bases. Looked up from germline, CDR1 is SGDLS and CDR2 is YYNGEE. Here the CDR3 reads CASSLYSVRDGYTF. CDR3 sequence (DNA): TGTGCCAGCAGCTTATACTCTGTACGGGATGGCTACACCTTC.

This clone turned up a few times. The DNA of the CDR3 is TGTGCCAGTAGTATAGAGGGGACAGGGGCCTACGAGCAGTACTTC. Protein product: CASSIEGTGAYEQYF. V is TRBV19 and J is TRBJ2-7; 10 nucleotides match TRBD1. Unmatched junction bases numbered 1, after V lost 0 bases and J lost 2 bases. Per the germline V gene, CDR1 is LNHDA and CDR2 is SQIVND (reference sequence). There are 15 residues in the CDR3.

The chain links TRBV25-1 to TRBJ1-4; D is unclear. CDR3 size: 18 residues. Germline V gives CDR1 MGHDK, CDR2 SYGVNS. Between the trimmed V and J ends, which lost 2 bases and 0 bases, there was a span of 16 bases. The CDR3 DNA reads TGTGCCAGCAGTGAACTATCGGACTCCTCAGCAACTAATGAAAAACTGTTTTTT. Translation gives CASSELSDSSATNEKLFF. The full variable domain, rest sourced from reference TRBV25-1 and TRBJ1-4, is EADIYQTPRYLVIGTGKKITLECSQTMGHDKMYWYQQDPGMELHLIHYSYGVNSTEKGDLSSESTVSRIRTEHFPLTLESARPSHTSQYLCASSELSDSSATNEKLFFGSGTQLSVL.

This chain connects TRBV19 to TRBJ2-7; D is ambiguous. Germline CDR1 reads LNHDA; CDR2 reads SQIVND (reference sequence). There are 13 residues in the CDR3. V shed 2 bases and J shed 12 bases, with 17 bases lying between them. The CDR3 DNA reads TGTGCCAGTAGTATACCCCCTTCAGGAGACCTGTACTTC. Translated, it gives CASSIPPSGDLYF.

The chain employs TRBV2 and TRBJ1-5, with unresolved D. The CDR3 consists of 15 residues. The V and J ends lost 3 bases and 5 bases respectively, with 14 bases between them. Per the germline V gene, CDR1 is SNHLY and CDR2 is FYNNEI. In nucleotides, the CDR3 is TGTGCCAGCAGTGACTGGGTTGGTGTTGATCAGCCCCAGCATTTT. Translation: CASSDWVGVDQPQHF.

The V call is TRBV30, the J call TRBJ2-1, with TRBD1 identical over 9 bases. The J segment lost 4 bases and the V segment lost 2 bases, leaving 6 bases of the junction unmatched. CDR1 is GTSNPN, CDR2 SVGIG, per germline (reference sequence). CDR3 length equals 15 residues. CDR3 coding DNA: TGTGCCTGGAGTCCCGGGACAGGGCTTTACAATGAGCAGTTCTTC. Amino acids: CAWSPGTGLYNEQFF.